The 3 T cell receptor beta chains below come from one sample, sequenced in a study of T-cell reconstitution after alpha-beta-depleted transplantation in children. Preparation of the TCRbeta library involved a method that used unique molecular identifiers. TCRdb processed the PCR reads anew with MiXCR; each CDR3 protein has one entry. The table lists a few hundred thousand distinct CDR3 sequences, 9% to 10% of them singletons, with approximately 4.7% in the top ten. The specimen was PBMCs from the stem cell graft donor, collected from the stem cell graft. These receptors originate from a human donor who donated a stem cell graft to a child with SCID.

Ten or more counts support this clonotype. This chain joins TRBV7-9 and TRBJ1-1, with D perhaps TRBD1 (6 bases). The CDR3 is made up of 14 amino acids. Trimming took 4 bases from V and 5 from J, leaving 14 bases between them. Per the germline V gene, CDR1 is SEHNR and CDR2 is FQNEAQ (reference sequence). The CDR3 loop is CASSSNQGRTEAFF. Here the CDR3 DNA reads TGTGCCAGCAGCTCCAATCAGGGGAGGACTGAAGCTTTCTTT. Full variable domain (remainder filled in from reference TRBV7-9 and TRBJ1-1): DTGVSQNPRHKITKRGQNVTFRCDPISEHNRLYWYRQTLGQGPEFLTYFQNEAQLEKSRLLSDRFSAERPKGSFSTLEIQRTEQGDSAMYLCASSSNQGRTEAFFGQGTRLTVV.

This clonotype showed up many times. The chain recombines TRBV2 with TRBJ1-1, with a possible D match to TRBD1 (5 bases). This CDR3 contains 15 residues. V was trimmed by 2 bases and J by 5 bases, leaving 15 bases between them. CDR1 is SNHLY, CDR2 FYNNEI, per germline. This chain's CDR3 is CASSEMQGGRTEAFF. For the CDR3, the DNA is TGTGCCAGCAGTGAAATGCAGGGAGGTAGGACTGAAGCTTTCTTT. Combining the CDR3 with reference TRBV2 and TRBJ1-1 gives the whole variable domain EPEVTQTPSHQVTQMGQEVILRCVPISNHLYFYWYRQILGQKVEFLVSFYNNEISEKSEIFDDQFSVERPDGSNFTLKIRSTKLEDSAMYFCASSEMQGGRTEAFFGQGTRLTVV.

Ten or more counts support this clonotype. The CDR3: CASTRESSYNEQFF. The CDR3 nucleotides read TGTGCCAGCACTCGAGAGAGCTCCTACAATGAGCAGTTCTTC. This chain connects TRBV2 to TRBJ2-1; no reliable D call. This CDR3 comprises 14 residues. The V gene's germline CDR1 is SNHLY and CDR2 FYNNEI. Trimming left V 7 bases short and J 0 bases short, with 10 bases between.